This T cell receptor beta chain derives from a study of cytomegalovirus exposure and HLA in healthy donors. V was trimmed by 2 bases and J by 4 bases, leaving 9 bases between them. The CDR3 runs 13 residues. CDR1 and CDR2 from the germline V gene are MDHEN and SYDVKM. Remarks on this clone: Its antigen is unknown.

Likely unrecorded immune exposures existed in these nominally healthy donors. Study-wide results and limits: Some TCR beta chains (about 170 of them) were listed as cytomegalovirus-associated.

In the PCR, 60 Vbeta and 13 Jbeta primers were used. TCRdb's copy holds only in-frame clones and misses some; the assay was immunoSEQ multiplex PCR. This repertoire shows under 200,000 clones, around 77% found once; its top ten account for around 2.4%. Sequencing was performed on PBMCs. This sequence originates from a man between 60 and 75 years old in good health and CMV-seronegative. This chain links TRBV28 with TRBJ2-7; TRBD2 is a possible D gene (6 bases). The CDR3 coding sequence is TGTGCCAGCAGTTTAGGGGGGTTTTACGAGCAGTACTTC. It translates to CASSLGGFYEQYF.